The rows below give T cell receptor beta chains drawn from one sample of a study of shared clonotypes between healthy human individuals. The data were produced by immunoSEQ multiplex PCR, yet TCRdb's version contains in-frame clones alone and is incomplete. The sample has approximately 2,000,000 clones, around 93% seen once. Sequenced sample: naive CD8+ T cells from PBMCs. Source of these receptors: a young man in good health. Some clones in this sample may be carry-over from other donors' samples. Both conserved end residues are part of each CDR3. The D gene is left open where the match is weak. Rows give clone size only sometimes, using once, few, many, or a class for an expanded clone.

j_gene	v_gene	abundance	d_gene	CDR3aa	CDR3nt
TRBJ2-7	TRBV5-1	.	TRBD1	CASSRTGLSYEQYF	TGCGCCAGCAGCAGGACAGGCCTCTCCTACGAGCAGTACTTC
TRBJ2-7	TRBV2	.	TRBD2	CASTLAPGLAYSYEQYF	TGTGCCAGCACCCTTGCACCGGGACTAGCGTACTCCTACGAGCAGTACTTC
TRBJ2-7	TRBV18	.	TRBD1	CASSPRQGTYF	TGTGCCAGCTCACCTCGACAGGGAACCTACTTC
TRBJ2-7	TRBV7-8	.	.	CASSFGARVSFEQYF	TGTGCCAGCAGCTTTGGGGCCAGGGTCAGTTTCGAGCAGTACTTC
TRBJ2-7	TRBV11-1	.	.	CVSSPIDSYEQYF	TGTGTCAGTAGCCCGATCGACTCCTACGAGCAGTACTTC
TRBJ1-3	TRBV7-8	once	.	CATQRSGSPGNTIYF	TGTGCCACCCAGCGGAGCGGAAGTCCTGGAAACACCATATATTTT
TRBJ2-3	TRBV6-1	.	.	CASSEAVQRVEDTQYF	TGTGCCAGCAGTGAAGCGGTCCAGCGGGTCGAGGATACGCAGTATTTT
TRBJ2-7	TRBV7-8	.	.	CASSLRGAYEQYF	TGTGCCAGCAGCTTACGCGGGGCCTACGAGCAGTACTTC
TRBJ2-3	TRBV11-2	.	TRBD2	CASSSYPRGLAGHTDTQYF	TGTGCCAGCAGCTCCTACCCGAGGGGGCTAGCGGGGCACACAGATACGCAGTATTTT
TRBJ1-2	TRBV28	.	.	CASSLWGRENGYTF	TGTGCCAGCAGTTTATGGGGCAGGGAAAATGGCTACACCTTC
TRBJ2-1	TRBV19	.	.	CASSMGNEQFF	TGTGCCAGTAGTATGGGCAATGAGCAGTTCTTC
TRBJ2-7	TRBV14	.	.	CASSQEVGEQYF	TGTGCCAGCAGCCAAGAAGTGGGCGAGCAGTACTTC
TRBJ1-2	TRBV28	.	.	CASSFEEFYGYTF	TGTGCCAGCAGTTTCGAGGAGTTCTATGGCTACACCTTC
TRBJ2-1	TRBV27	.	.	CASSSRQYPYNEQFF	TGTGCCAGCAGTTCTAGACAGTACCCCTACAATGAGCAGTTCTTC
TRBJ1-1	TRBV6-5	once	.	CASGGWDTEAFF	TGTGCCAGCGGGGGGTGGGACACTGAAGCTTTCTTT
TRBJ2-1	TRBV29-1	.	TRBD2	CSVITGTSGDSSYNEQFF	TGCAGCGTTATAACCGGGACTAGCGGCGATAGCTCCTACAATGAGCAGTTCTTC
TRBJ1-1	TRBV6-5	few	.	CASSYSVDVEAFF	TGTGCCAGCAGTTACTCGGTGGATGTTGAAGCTTTCTTT
TRBJ2-2	TRBV7-9	.	.	CASSPPSVGELFF	TGTGCCAGCAGCCCCCCGTCGGTCGGGGAGCTGTTTTTT
TRBJ2-1	TRBV27	.	.	CASSLGFPIGNEQFF	TGTGCCAGCAGTTTAGGCTTCCCCATTGGGAATGAGCAGTTCTTC